Listed here are 18 T cell receptor beta chains from one sample, sequenced in a study of blood T cell repertoires in COVID-19. Sequencing used immunoSEQ multiplex PCR; TCRdb keeps in-frame clones, though not all of them. The data hold about 36,000 clones, with 80% to 90% observed a single time. Material for sequencing was peripheral blood. These receptors all come from a human donor in a cohort sampled during active or convalescent COVID-19. The donor label of this sample is uncertain.

CDR3 protein: CASSHTTGGYEQYF. The CDR3, as DNA: TGTGCCAGCAGCCACACGACAGGGGGCTACGAGCAGTACTTC. The chain has TRBV11-2 and TRBJ2-7; 9 nucleotides match TRBD1. This CDR3 region has 14 residues. Germline loops: CDR1 SGHAT, CDR2 FQNNGV. V shed 5 bases and J 3 bases; nucleotides not matched to a gene: 5.

DNA of the CDR3: TGTGCCAGCAGCTTAGTTTGGACGGGAGGTAACGAGCAGTACTTC. It translates to CASSLVWTGGNEQYF. The gene calls are TRBV7-2 and TRBJ2-7; 7 bases are shared with TRBD2. There are 15 residues in the CDR3. Trimming at V came to 1 base and at J to 5 bases, leaving 8 bases not matched to a gene. From germline, CDR1 is SGHTA and CDR2 FQGNSA.

CDR3 sequence (DNA): TGTGCCAGCAGCCCTCAGGGGGTCCGTCCCTACGAGCAGTACTTC. It yields the protein CASSPQGVRPYEQYF. The V and J genes are TRBV7-3 and TRBJ2-7; 7 positions match TRBD1. Trimming removed 5 bases from V and 2 bases from J; junction bases left unmatched: 9. The CDR3 has 15 amino acids. CDR1 and CDR2 (germline): SGHTA, FQGTGA.

This clone was recorded a few times. CDR3 nucleotides: TGTGCCAGCAGCCCCGGGACAGTTTCTTACGAGCAGTACTTC. Residues: CASSPGTVSYEQYF. The chain combines TRBV27 with TRBJ2-7, with 7 bases aligning to TRBD1. J lost 4 bases, V lost 6 bases, and 9 bases had no gene match. This CDR3 contains 14 residues. Germline V gene lookup returns CDR1 MNHEY and CDR2 SMNVEV (reference sequence).

With respect to this clone: At one boundary the junction diverges from the germline segment, which might be a read error. V usage is TRBV7-7 and J usage is TRBJ2-7, with TRBD1 matching 7 bases. Looked up from germline, CDR1 is SSHAT and CDR2 is FNYEAQ (reference sequence). This CDR3 comprises 13 residues. The DNA of the CDR3 is TGTGCTAGCAGCTCCTCGACAGGGCGGGAGCAGTACTTC. This gives the protein CASSSSTGREQYF.

This clone has a count of ten or more. The genes are TRBV7-9 and TRBJ1-1, with D perhaps matching TRBD1 (6 bases). Trimming removed 7 bases at V and 5 bases at J, with 14 bases between. Germline CDR1 and CDR2: SEHNR and FQNEAQ (reference sequence). The CDR3 is 13 residues long. Here the CDR3 DNA reads TGTGCCAGCAAATCCCCAGGGGAAACTGAAGCTTTCTTT. It yields the protein CASKSPGETEAFF.

This clone was counted at least ten times. The chain has TRBV4-2 and TRBJ2-2, with TRBD2 matching 9 bases. The CDR3 consists of 16 residues. V gave up 4 bases and J gave up 0 bases; unmatched junction bases: 3. Germline lookup yields CDR1 LGHNA and CDR2 YNFKEQ. DNA of the CDR3: TGTGCCAGCAGCCTCTGGACTAGCGCGAACACCGGGGAGCTGTTTTTT. Protein sequence: CASSLWTSANTGELFF.

The chain recombines TRBV19 with TRBJ2-1; unclear D gene. This CDR3 spans 13 amino acids. With 7 bases removed from V and 5 bases from J, the gap between germline ends came to 12 bases. CDR1 and CDR2 from the germline V gene are LNHDA and SQIVND (reference sequence). CDR3 sequence (DNA): TGTGCCAGTACTAGACCGGTAGACAATGAGCAGTTCTTC. This codes for CASTRPVDNEQFF.

The gene calls are TRBV5-1 and TRBJ1-5; TRBD1 matches 9 bases. CDR3 length: 15 amino acids. In germline, CDR1 is SGHRS, CDR2 YFSETQ. Trimming cost V 1 base and J 8 bases; bases outside gene matches: 7. In DNA, the CDR3 is TGCGCCAGCAGCTTGTTGGGACAGGGAGATGAGCCCCAGCATTTT. Its translation is CASSLLGQGDEPQHF.

J is TRBJ2-5 and V is TRBV7-9; D is possibly TRBD2 (5 bases). This CDR3 region has 15 residues. Germline V gene data show CDR1 as SEHNR and CDR2 as FQNEAQ (reference sequence). V gave up 5 bases and J gave up 5 bases, with 18 bases separating them. CDR3 in amino acids: CASSEGGLARETQYF. The CDR3, as DNA: TGTGCCAGCAGCGAAGGCGGGTTGGCTAGGGAGACCCAGTACTTC.

The genes are TRBV4-3 and TRBJ2-7; D remains ambiguous. The germline V gene encodes CDR1 LGHNA and CDR2 YSLEER. The CDR3 sequence is 13 residues long. V was trimmed by 1 base and J by 7 bases, leaving 11 bases between them. The DNA of the CDR3 is TGCGCCAGCAGCCAAGTCACGGCGAGGGAGCAGTACTTC. This sequence encodes CASSQVTAREQYF.

The chain combines TRBV30 with TRBJ1-3, with D perhaps TRBD1 (5 bases). This CDR3 has 15 residues. Trimming shortened V by 2 bases and J by 4 bases, and 15 bases separated the two germline ends. Germline CDR1 and CDR2: GTSNPN and SVGIG (reference sequence). The CDR3 DNA reads as TGTGCCTGGAGTCAGGATGCAGGGTACGGAAACACCATATATTTT. It codes for CAWSQDAGYGNTIYF.

The rearrangement uses TRBV6-5 and TRBJ2-5; TRBD2 might be the D (6 bases). The CDR3 runs to 14 residues. V lost 6 bases to trimming and J lost 0 bases, with 11 bases between them. Germline V gene lookup returns CDR1 MNHEY and CDR2 SVGAGI. In DNA, the CDR3 is TGTGCCAGCAGCCGACTAGACAACCAAGAGACCCAGTACTTC. Translating gives CASSRLDNQETQYF.

The chain joins TRBV29-1 to TRBJ2-7; 12 bases are a match to TRBD2. The CDR3 loop spans 13 amino acids. Germline V CDR1 and CDR2: SQVTM, ANQGSEA. The CDR3, as DNA: TGCAGTTACGCTAGCGGGAGGGCCGTGGAGCAGTACTTC. It is translated as CSYASGRAVEQYF.

The chain joins TRBV9 to TRBJ2-1; the match to TRBD2 covers 11 bases. The CDR3 length is 19 residues. Per the germline V gene, CDR1 is SGDLS and CDR2 is YYNGEE. The V gene end was trimmed by 3 bases and the J gene end by 1 base; junction bases not matched to a gene: 12. The CDR3: CASSARLAGRFASYNEQFF. The CDR3 nucleotides read TGTGCCAGCAGCGCCAGACTAGCGGGAAGGTTTGCGTCCTACAATGAGCAGTTCTTC.

This clone appeared once. In this CDR3 the conserved last residue, phenylalanine or tryptophan, is missing, so a read error is likely. The limits of the CDR3 on the DNA are not certain, so only TCRdb's listed CDR3 is given. The chain recombines TRBV20-1 with TRBJ2-3; the D call TRBD2 from the table was never checked on the DNA. The V gene's germline CDR1 is DFQATT and CDR2 SNEGSKA (reference sequence). The CDR3 has 11 residues if both end residues are counted. CDR3 residues: CSAREGGGQIN.

This clone was seen a single time. The CDR3 loop is CAWSVGASYEQYF. The CDR3 DNA follows: TGTGCCTGGAGTGTTGGGGCGAGCTACGAGCAGTACTTC. This chain joins TRBV30 and TRBJ2-7; a possible D gene is TRBD1 (5 bases). Germline assignment: CDR1 GTSNPN and CDR2 SVGIG (reference sequence). Trimming took 0 bases from V and 3 from J, leaving 9 bases between them. The CDR3 length is 13 residues.

The CDR3 sequence is CASSWYKNTGELFF. The CDR3 region has the DNA TGTGCCAGCAGTTGGTACAAGAACACCGGGGAGCTGTTTTTT. The V call is TRBV6-2 or TRBV6-3, the J call TRBJ2-2; D is unresolved. CDR1 and CDR2 (germline): MNHEY, SVGEGT. The CDR3 runs 14 residues. Trimming left V 4 bases short and J 1 base short, with 7 bases between.